Following are 9 T cell receptor beta chains from one sample sequenced in a study of identifying expanded T cells in peripheral blood. Clones were sequenced by immunoSEQ multiplex PCR, and TCRdb holds only the in-frame ones, with some missing. The sample records about 130,000 clones, approximately 86% being singletons. The material sequenced was blood. The receptor source for this set is a person aged 18 to 75 in good health.

The chain links TRBV7-9 to TRBJ2-5, with 14 bases that match TRBD2. Germline assignment: CDR1 SEHNR and CDR2 FQNEAQ (reference sequence). V was pared by 3 bases and J by 5 bases, with 14 bases of the junction left unmatched. The CDR3 is 19 amino acids. CDR3 coding DNA: TGTGCCAGCAGCTTCCAAAGACTAGCGGGAGGGCCGGTGGGGGAGACCCAGTACTTC. Amino acid sequence: CASSFQRLAGGPVGETQYF. Based on the CDR3 plus reference TRBV7-9 and TRBJ2-5, the full variable domain is DTGVSQNPRHKITKRGQNVTFRCDPISEHNRLYWYRQTLGQGPEFLTYFQNEAQLEKSRLLSDRFSAERPKGSFSTLEIQRTEQGDSAMYLCASSFQRLAGGPVGETQYFGPGTRLLVL.

V and J are TRBV19 and TRBJ2-7; no clear D gene. V dropped 10 bases and J dropped 3 bases, with 22 bases sitting between them. There are 15 residues in the CDR3. From germline, CDR1 is LNHDA and CDR2 SQIVND (reference sequence). The CDR3, as DNA: TGTGCCACCGCTCCCCGGACCAATTACCTCTACGAGCAGTACTTC. It specifies CATAPRTNYLYEQYF.

This chain uses TRBV28 with TRBJ2-4; the D gene is possibly TRBD2 (6 bases). This CDR3 is built from 15 residues. The V end lost 6 bases, the J end lost 0 bases, and 12 bases lay between the germline ends. The germline V gene encodes CDR1 MDHEN and CDR2 SYDVKM. The CDR3 reads CASSMGGLAKNIQYF. CDR3 nucleotides: TGTGCCAGCAGCATGGGGGGACTAGCCAAAAACATTCAGTACTTC.

The CDR3 region has the DNA TGTGCCAGCAGTCACCGGGACAGGTCCTTACACAATGGCTACACCTTC. Translating it yields CASSHRDRSLHNGYTF. The genes are TRBV28 and TRBJ1-2; 8 nucleotides line up with TRBD1. The germline V gene encodes CDR1 MDHEN and CDR2 SYDVKM. This CDR3 contains 16 residues. V trimming: 5 bases; J trimming: 6 bases; junction bases outside the gene matches: 14.

The rearrangement uses TRBV6-5 and TRBJ2-5; D possibly uses TRBD1 or TRBD2 (5 bases each). Germline V lookup: CDR1 MNHEY, CDR2 SVGAGI. This CDR3 has 12 residues. V dropped 7 bases and J dropped 4 bases, with 10 bases sitting between them. The CDR3, as DNA: TGTGCCAGCACAACAGGAGGAGAGACCCAGTACTTC. The encoded protein is CASTTGGETQYF.

The chain couples TRBV4-2 to TRBJ2-7; TRBD1 agrees at 7 bases. J was trimmed by 3 bases and V by 0 bases; bases with no gene match: 11. This CDR3 has 17 amino acids. Germline V gives CDR1 LGHNA, CDR2 YNFKEQ. CDR3 sequence (DNA): TGTGCCAGCAGCCAAGATCTTTCCGGGACAGTTGGCTACGAGCAGTACTTC. It encodes CASSQDLSGTVGYEQYF.

The chain combines TRBV6-6 with TRBJ2-2; D remains ambiguous. The CDR3 runs to 14 residues. In germline, CDR1 is MNHNY, CDR2 SVGAGI (reference sequence). The V gene lost 5 bases and the J gene lost 3 bases, with 10 bases spanning the gap. The CDR3 nucleotides read TGTGCCAGCAGTCTAGAGCTGGACACCGGGGAGCTGTTTTTT. Its translation is CASSLELDTGELFF.

This clone appeared a few times. Written as DNA, the CDR3 is TGTGCCAGCAGTGAAGGAGGGGAAGGGGGGTGCACCGGGGAGCTGTTTTTT. Protein: CASSEGGEGGCTGELFF. The chain has TRBV6-4 and TRBJ2-2; the D call may be TRBD1 or TRBD2 (6 bases each). The CDR3 sequence is 17 residues long. Germline CDR1 reads MRHNA; CDR2 reads SNTAGT. V was clipped by 3 bases and J by 4 bases, with 18 bases between them.

CDR3 nucleotide sequence: TGTGCCAGTACCCCGGGACAGTCCCTCAATGAGCAGTTCTTC. Translated: CASTPGQSLNEQFF. This sequence joins TRBV19 and TRBJ2-1, with 7 positions matching TRBD1. Germline CDR1 is LNHDA and CDR2 is SQIVND (reference sequence). The CDR3 runs to 14 residues. V lost 7 bases and J lost 6; bases outside the gene matches: 9.